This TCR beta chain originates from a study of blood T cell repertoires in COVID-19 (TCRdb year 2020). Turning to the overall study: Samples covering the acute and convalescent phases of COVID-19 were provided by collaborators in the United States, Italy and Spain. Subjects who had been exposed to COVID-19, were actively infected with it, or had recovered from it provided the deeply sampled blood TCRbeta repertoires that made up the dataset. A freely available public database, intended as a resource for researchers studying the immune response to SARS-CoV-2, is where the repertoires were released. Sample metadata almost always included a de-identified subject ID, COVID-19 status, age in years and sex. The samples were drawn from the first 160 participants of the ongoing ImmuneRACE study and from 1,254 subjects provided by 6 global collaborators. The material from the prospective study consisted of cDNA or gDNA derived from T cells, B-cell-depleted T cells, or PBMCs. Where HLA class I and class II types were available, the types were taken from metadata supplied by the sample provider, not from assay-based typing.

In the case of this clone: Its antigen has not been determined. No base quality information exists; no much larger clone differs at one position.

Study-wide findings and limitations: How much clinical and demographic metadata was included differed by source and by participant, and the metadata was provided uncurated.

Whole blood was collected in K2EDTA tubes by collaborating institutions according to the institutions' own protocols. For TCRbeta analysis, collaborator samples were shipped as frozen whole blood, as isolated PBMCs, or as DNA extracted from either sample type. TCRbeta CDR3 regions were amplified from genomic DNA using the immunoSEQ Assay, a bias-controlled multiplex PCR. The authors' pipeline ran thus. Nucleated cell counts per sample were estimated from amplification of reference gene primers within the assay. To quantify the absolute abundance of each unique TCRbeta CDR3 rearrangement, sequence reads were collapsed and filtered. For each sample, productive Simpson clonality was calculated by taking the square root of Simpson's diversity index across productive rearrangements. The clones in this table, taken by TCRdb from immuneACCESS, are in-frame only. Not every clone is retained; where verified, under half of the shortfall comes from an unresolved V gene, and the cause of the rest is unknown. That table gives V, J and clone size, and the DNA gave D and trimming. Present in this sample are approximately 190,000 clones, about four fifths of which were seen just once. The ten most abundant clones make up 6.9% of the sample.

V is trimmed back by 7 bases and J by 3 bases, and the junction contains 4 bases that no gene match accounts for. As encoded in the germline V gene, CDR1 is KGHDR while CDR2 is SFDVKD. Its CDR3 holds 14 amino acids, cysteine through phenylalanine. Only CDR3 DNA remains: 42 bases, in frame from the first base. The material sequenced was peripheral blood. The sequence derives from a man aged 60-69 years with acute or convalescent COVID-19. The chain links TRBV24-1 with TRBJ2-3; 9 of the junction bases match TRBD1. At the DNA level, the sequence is TGTGCCACCAGCTACGGACAGGGGACAGATACGCAGTATTTT. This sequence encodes CATSYGQGTDTQYF.